This T cell receptor beta chain was captured by sequencing in a study of T cell repertoires in cytomegalovirus infection. CDR1 MGHRA and CDR2 YSYEKL come from the germline V gene. The trim removed 7 bases at V and 4 bases at J, leaving 8 bases unmatched. The CDR3 has 14 residues. A note on this clonotype: The antigen is unknown.

TCRdb re-derived calls from the reads in MiXCR, one entry per CDR3 protein. This sample has under 200,000 distinct CDR3 sequences, with roughly 21% found just once. This rearrangement joins TRBV4-1 to TRBJ2-3, with 7 nucleotides matching TRBD2. This receptor was obtained from a human donor in good health (CMV status not recorded). Some clones in this sample may be carry-over from other donors' samples. The material sequenced was CD8+ T cells from cultured PBMCs, taken from culture after CMV antigen stimulation. This chain's CDR3 is CASTLGGTPDTQYF. The CDR3 region has the DNA TGCGCCAGCACCTTGGGGGGGACGCCAGATACGCAGTATTTT.